This entry describes one T cell receptor (beta chain). The junction departs from the called germline gene at one end, perhaps through a read error. Clones were sequenced by immunoSEQ multiplex PCR, and TCRdb holds only the in-frame ones, with some missing. This sample has 150,000 to 200,000 clones; around 80% occur once, and the top ten carry around 16%. This sample was taken from a study of blood T cell repertoires in COVID-19. Study information: Sources were T cells, B-cell-depleted T cells, or PBMCs; the material itself was cDNA or gDNA.

Membership in each cohort depended on participant-reported clinical history. Germline V lookup: CDR1 MNHEY, CDR2 SVGEGT. The CDR3 has 15 amino acids. This clonotype was sampled from a woman aged 50 to 65 with acute COVID-19. Source material: PBMCs or T cells enriched from blood (not recorded which). The chain combines TRBV6-2 or TRBV6-3 with TRBJ1-2; no firm D call. The CDR3 bases are TGTGCCAGCAGTTACAGTCCGGATCTCTACTATGTCTACACCTTC. It translates to CASSYSPDLYYVYTF.